These T cell receptor beta chains were read from a single sample in a study of metastatic and nonmetastatic thyroid tumors. TCRdb reprocessed the PCR reads via MiXCR. Among about 39,000 clones listed, approximately 17% were seen once. What was sequenced was tumor tissue. Source of these receptors: a female donor with papillary thyroid cancer or a benign thyroid nodule (not recorded which). Some clones in this sample may be carry-over from other donors' samples. Both conserved end residues are part of each CDR3. D genes are given only for firm matches. For some rows the clone size is stated as once, few or many, or as a class when expanded; others skip it.

d_call clone_size j_call v_call cdr3_aa cdr3_nt
. . TRBJ2-7 TRBV7-2 CASSLALLSSYEQYF TGTGCCAGCAGCTTAGCGTTGCTGAGCTCCTACGAGCAGTACTTC
. many TRBJ2-7 TRBV20-1 CSARGQGFYEQYF TGCAGTGCTAGGGGGCAGGGATTCTACGAGCAGTACTTC
. . TRBJ2-2 TRBV10-3 CAISGPGLSLPGELFF TGTGCCATCAGTGGTCCAGGACTATCCCTACCCGGGGAGCTGTTTTTT
TRBD2 medium-sized TRBJ2-3 TRBV5-6 CAGGTSGGRLGINTQYF TGTGCCGGAGGGACTAGCGGGGGCCGATTAGGGATAAATACGCAGTATTTT
. . TRBJ1-5 TRBV6-2/TRBV6-3 CASSYLSGQPQHF TGTGCCAGCAGTTATCTGTCGGGGCAGCCCCAGCATTTT
. few TRBJ2-5 TRBV27 CASIPGSQETQYF TGTGCCAGCATCCCGGGGTCTCAAGAGACCCAGTACTTC
TRBD2 . TRBJ2-2 TRBV20-1 CSAKRETGELFF TGCAGTGCTAAGCGGGAAACCGGGGAGCTGTTTTTT
. many TRBJ2-1 TRBV7-6 CASSLDGRGSSYNEQFF TGTGCCAGCAGCTTAGATGGACGGGGGAGCTCCTACAATGAGCAGTTCTTC
. many TRBJ1-2 TRBV29-1 CSVGQGLYYGYTF TGCAGCGTTGGGCAGGGGTTGTACTATGGCTACACCTTC
TRBD2 . TRBJ2-1 TRBV20-1 CSASRLAGISNNEQFF TGCAGTGCTAGCCGACTAGCGGGAATTTCTAACAATGAGCAGTTCTTC
TRBD1 many TRBJ2-1 TRBV7-2 CASTTGQGRNEQFF TGTGCCAGCACCACGGGACAGGGGCGCAATGAGCAGTTCTTC
. . TRBJ1-6 TRBV7-9 CASSLVRGDSPLHF TGTGCCAGCAGCTTAGTTCGGGGGGATTCACCCCTCCACTTT
TRBD1 many TRBJ2-1 TRBV7-7 CASSPGTGYNEQFF TGTGCTAGCAGCCCAGGGACAGGTTACAATGAGCAGTTCTTC
. many TRBJ2-1 TRBV10-3 CAISEHGGNNEQFF TGTGCCATCAGTGAGCATGGCGGTAACAATGAGCAGTTCTTC
. many TRBJ2-3 TRBV7-3 CASSARAGTDTQYF TGTGCCAGCAGCGCCCGTGCCGGCACAGATACGCAGTATTTT
. many TRBJ2-3 TRBV24-1 CATSESGNTQYF TGTGCCACCAGTGAAAGCGGTAATACGCAGTATTTT
. few TRBJ1-1 TRBV6-1 CASRRDTYTEAFF TGTGCCAGCAGGAGGGACACATACACTGAAGCTTTCTTT
TRBD2 . TRBJ2-1 TRBV7-3 CASSLGGLAGGSVF TGTGCCAGCAGCCTCGGCGGACTAGCGGGGGGTTCTGTCTTC
. many TRBJ1-1 TRBV28 CASRGSVQNTEAFF TGTGCCAGTCGAGGGAGTGTCCAGAACACTGAAGCTTTCTTT
TRBD2 many TRBJ2-3 TRBV6-4 CASSDGTSGTDTQYF TGTGCCAGCAGTGACGGTACTAGCGGCACAGATACGCAGTATTTT
. . TRBJ2-6 TRBV7-8 CASSLAASGTNVLTF TGTGCCAGCAGCTTAGCTGCGTCTGGGACCAACGTCCTGACTTTC
. many TRBJ2-7 TRBV27 CASSLIGGGYEQYF TGTGCCAGCAGTTTAATAGGGGGTGGGTACGAGCAGTACTTC
TRBD1 few TRBJ2-7 TRBV28 CASTRTGPEGEQYF TGTGCCAGCACCAGGACAGGCCCTGAGGGCGAGCAGTACTTC
. many TRBJ2-3 TRBV14 CASSHDNGRTSTDTQYF TGTGCCAGCAGCCATGACAACGGACGCACCAGCACAGATACGCAGTATTTT
TRBD1 . TRBJ2-7 TRBV6-4 CASSEEGDSLGYEQYF TGTGCCAGCAGTGAAGAGGGGGACAGTTTGGGCTACGAGCAGTACTTC
TRBD2 many TRBJ2-1 TRBV20-1 CSASPLLAGVGEQFF TGCAGTGCTAGCCCTCTACTAGCGGGAGTCGGGGAGCAGTTCTTC
TRBD1 . TRBJ1-5 TRBV6-1 CASSGRVSTGGAYQPQHF TGTGCCAGCAGTGGTAGGGTTTCGACAGGGGGCGCCTATCAGCCCCAGCATTTT
. few TRBJ2-2 TRBV6-2/TRBV6-3 CASSYSRSKRSGELFF TGTGCCAGCAGTTACTCGAGGAGTAAAAGGTCCGGGGAGCTGTTTTTT
. many TRBJ2-3 TRBV18 CASPYRRDTQYF TGTGCCAGTCCCTACCGGAGGGATACGCAGTATTTT
. many TRBJ1-6 TRBV6-1 CASSPPPSSPLHF TGTGCCAGCAGTCCCCCTCCGAGTTCACCCCTCCACTTT
. . TRBJ2-7 TRBV27 CASSLGHSYEQYF TGTGCCAGCAGTTTAGGACACTCCTACGAGCAGTACTTC
TRBD1 many TRBJ1-1 TRBV2 CASSGGQGNTEAFF TGTGCCAGCAGCGGGGGACAGGGGAACACTGAAGCTTTCTTT
. few TRBJ1-1 TRBV7-2 CASSLKGSLNTEAFF TGTGCCAGCAGCTTAAAGGGGTCCCTGAACACTGAAGCTTTCTTT
. . TRBJ1-2 TRBV28 CASSLRGLVNYGYTF TGTGCCAGCAGTTTAAGGGGTCTTGTTAACTATGGCTACACCTTC
TRBD2 many TRBJ2-1 TRBV10-2 CASSQGGTRYYNEQFF TGCGCCAGCAGCCAAGGGGGGACTAGATACTACAATGAGCAGTTCTTC
. many TRBJ1-3 TRBV6-5 CASSYDGTTGNTIYF TGTGCCAGCAGTTACGATGGAACAACTGGAAACACCATATATTTT
TRBD1 many TRBJ1-2 TRBV6-1 CASSKDREPNYGYTF TGTGCCAGCAGTAAGGACAGGGAACCTAACTATGGCTACACCTTC
. few TRBJ2-7 TRBV6-1 CASRAGTQSAYEQYF TGTGCCAGCAGAGCCGGGACCCAGTCGGCCTACGAGCAGTACTTC
TRBD1 . TRBJ1-5 TRBV20-1 CSARDASGGWGNQPQHF TGCAGTGCTAGAGATGCTTCAGGGGGGTGGGGCAATCAGCCCCAGCATTTT
TRBD2 many TRBJ2-3 TRBV5-1 CASSLRSTSPSTDTQYF TGCGCCAGCAGCTTGAGGTCGACTAGCCCAAGCACAGATACGCAGTATTTT
. few TRBJ2-2 TRBV12-3/TRBV12-4 CASRSEWAGAGELFF TGTGCCAGCAGGTCAGAGTGGGCAGGGGCCGGGGAGCTGTTTTTT
. many TRBJ2-6 TRBV4-1 CASSPVGSGANVLTF TGCGCCAGCAGCCCAGTGGGGTCTGGGGCCAACGTCCTGACTTTC